This T cell receptor (beta chain) was identified in a study of patients and donors after allogeneic stem cell transplantation. CDR1 MGHRA and CDR2 YSYEKL come from the germline V gene. The CDR3 contains 13 residues. The germline V and J ends were trimmed by 3 bases and 3 bases, with 9 bases remaining between them. MiXCR, applied by TCRdb to the RT-PCR reads, yields one record per CDR3 protein. The sample contains 50,000 to 60,000 distinct CDR3 sequences, roughly 13% of which appear only once. This sequence joins TRBV4-1 and TRBJ2-7; D possibly corresponds to TRBD1 (5 bases). The sequence was obtained from a human donor who was either an allogeneic HSCT recipient or a stem cell or donor lymphocyte infusion donor (not recorded which). It is not recorded whose cells these are; they may come from a transplant donor. The sample was blood, either unsorted or a sorted T cell fraction (not recorded which). The CDR3 region is CASSQLTGYEQYF. The DNA for the CDR3 is TGCGCCAGCAGCCAGCTCACAGGCTACGAGCAGTACTTC.